Each of the 7 T cell receptor beta chains below was sequenced from the same sample in a study of cytomegalovirus exposure and HLA in healthy donors. Vbeta (60) and Jbeta (13) primers were used in the PCR. This table comes from immunoSEQ multiplex PCR, and its TCRdb copy is limited to in-frame clones, with some not included. The sample consists of around 100,000 clones, approximately 85% of them appearing once. Sequenced sample: PBMCs. These receptors were taken from a man in his thirties or forties in good health and CMV-seronegative.

V usage is TRBV12-5 and J usage is TRBJ2-3, with 8 nucleotides matching TRBD2. Germline-derived CDR1 and CDR2 are LGHNT and FRNRAP. CDR3 length: 17 residues. Unmatched junction bases numbered 14, after V lost 5 bases and J lost 4 bases. DNA of the CDR3: TGTGCTAGTGGTCCCACGGCGGGAGCGGGAGTACCAGATACGCAGTATTTT. Its translation: CASGPTAGAGVPDTQYF.

The genes are TRBV7-3 and TRBJ2-3; D may be TRBD2 (6 bases). This CDR3 spans 14 amino acids. V dropped 5 bases and J dropped 0 bases, with 9 bases sitting between them. CDR1 SGHTA and CDR2 FQGTGA come from the germline V gene. CDR3 residues: CASSLSGSTDTQYF. CDR3 nucleotide sequence: TGTGCCAGCAGCCTCAGCGGGAGCACAGATACGCAGTATTTT.

This clone was recorded only once. The rearrangement uses TRBV9 and TRBJ2-7; a weak D match, TRBD2 (5 bases). The CDR3 is 15 amino acids. Germline CDR1 reads SGDLS; CDR2 reads YYNGEE. The ends were cut back, 4 bases at V and 4 bases at J, with 18 bases in the middle. DNA for the CDR3: TGTGCCAGCAGCTCCGACGGAGGAACGTCGTACGAGCAGTACTTC. This codes for CASSSDGGTSYEQYF.

The chain couples TRBV30 to TRBJ1-2, with TRBD1 matching over 8 bases. V lost 4 bases to trimming and J lost 6 bases; unmatched junction nucleotides: 10. The CDR3 totals 14 residues. CDR1 is GTSNPN, CDR2 SVGIG, per germline (reference sequence). The CDR3 reads CAWKIQGARNGYTF. For the CDR3, the DNA is TGTGCCTGGAAAATCCAGGGGGCGCGTAATGGCTACACCTTC. Variable domain in full (rest from reference TRBV30 and TRBJ1-2): SQTIHQWPATLVQPVGSPLSLECTVEGTSNPNLYWYRQAAGRGLQLLFYSVGIGQISSEVPQNLSASRPQDRQFILSSKKLLLSDSGFYLCAWKIQGARNGYTFGSGTRLTVV.

This chain links TRBV28 with TRBJ2-7; the D is unclear. V lost 3 bases, J lost 0 bases, and 15 bases lay in between. This CDR3 comprises 16 residues. The germline gives CDR1 MDHEN, CDR2 SYDVKM. The CDR3 protein is CASSFSRSPSSYEQYF. The CDR3 nucleotides read TGTGCCAGCAGTTTCTCGAGGTCACCGAGCTCCTACGAGCAGTACTTC.

The V and J genes are TRBV2 and TRBJ2-6, with D tentatively TRBD1 (6 bases). Germline-derived CDR1 and CDR2 are SNHLY and FYNNEI. This CDR3 region has 17 residues. V lost 4 bases to trimming and J lost 0 bases, with 13 bases between them. CDR3 nucleotides: TGTGCCAGCAGTGGGGGGACACAAAGCTCTGGGGCCAACGTCCTGACTTTC. It yields the protein CASSGGTQSSGANVLTF.

V gene TRBV4-1 combines with J gene TRBJ2-5; tentatively, D is TRBD2 (6 bases). The CDR3 covers 16 residues. Germline CDR1 MGHRA, CDR2 YSYEKL. V was clipped by 2 bases and J by 2 bases, with 15 bases between them. In DNA form, the CDR3 reads TGCGCCAGCAGCCAAAATTTGGCGGGGCAACAAGAGACCCAGTACTTC. Translating gives CASSQNLAGQQETQYF.